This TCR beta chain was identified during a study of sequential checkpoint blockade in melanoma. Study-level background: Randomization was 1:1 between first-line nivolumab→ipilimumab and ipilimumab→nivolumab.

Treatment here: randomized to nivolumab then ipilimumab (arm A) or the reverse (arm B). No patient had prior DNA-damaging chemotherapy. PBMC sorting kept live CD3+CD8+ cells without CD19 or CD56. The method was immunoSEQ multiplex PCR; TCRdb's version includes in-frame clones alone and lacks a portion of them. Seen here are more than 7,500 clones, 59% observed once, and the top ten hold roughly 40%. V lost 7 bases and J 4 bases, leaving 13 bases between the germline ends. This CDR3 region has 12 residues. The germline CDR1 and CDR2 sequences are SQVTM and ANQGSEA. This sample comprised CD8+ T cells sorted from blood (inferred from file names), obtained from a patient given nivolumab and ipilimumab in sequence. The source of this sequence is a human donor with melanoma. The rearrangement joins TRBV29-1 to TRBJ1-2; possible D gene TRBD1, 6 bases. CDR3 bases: TGCAGCGGCGGTGGGACACTCTATGGCTACACCTTC. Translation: CSGGGTLYGYTF.